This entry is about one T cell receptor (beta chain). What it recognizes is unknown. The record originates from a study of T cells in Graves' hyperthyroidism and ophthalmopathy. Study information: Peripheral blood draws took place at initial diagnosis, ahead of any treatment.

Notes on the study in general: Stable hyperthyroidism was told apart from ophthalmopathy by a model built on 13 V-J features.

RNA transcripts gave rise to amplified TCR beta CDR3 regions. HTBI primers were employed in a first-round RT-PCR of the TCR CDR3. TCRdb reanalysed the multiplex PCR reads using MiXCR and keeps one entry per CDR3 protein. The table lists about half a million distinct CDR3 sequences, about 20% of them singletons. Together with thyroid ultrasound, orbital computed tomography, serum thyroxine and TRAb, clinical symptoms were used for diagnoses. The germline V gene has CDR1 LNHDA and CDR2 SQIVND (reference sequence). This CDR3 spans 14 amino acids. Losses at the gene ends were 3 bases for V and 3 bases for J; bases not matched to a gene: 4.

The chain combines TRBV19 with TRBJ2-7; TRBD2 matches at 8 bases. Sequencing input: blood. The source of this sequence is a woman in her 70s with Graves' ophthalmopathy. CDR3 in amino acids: CASSISSGIYEQYF. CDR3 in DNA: TGTGCCAGTAGTATTAGTAGCGGGATCTACGAGCAGTACTTC. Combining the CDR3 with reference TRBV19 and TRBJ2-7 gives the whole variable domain DGGITQSPKYLFRKEGQNVTLSCEQNLNHDAMYWYRQDPGQGLRLIYYSQIVNDFQKGDIAEGYSVSREKKESFPLTVTSAQKNPTAFYLCASSISSGIYEQYFGPGTRLTVT.